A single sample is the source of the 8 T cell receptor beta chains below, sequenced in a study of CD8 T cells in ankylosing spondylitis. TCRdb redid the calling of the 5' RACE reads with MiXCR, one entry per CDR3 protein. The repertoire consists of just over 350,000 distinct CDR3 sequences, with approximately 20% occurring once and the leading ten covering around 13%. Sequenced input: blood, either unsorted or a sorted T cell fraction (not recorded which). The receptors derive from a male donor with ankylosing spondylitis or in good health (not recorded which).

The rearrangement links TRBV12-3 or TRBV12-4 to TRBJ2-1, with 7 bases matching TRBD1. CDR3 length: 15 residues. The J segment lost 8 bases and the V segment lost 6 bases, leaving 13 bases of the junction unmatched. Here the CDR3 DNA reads TGTGCCAGCAGCCCTATGACAGGGTTTTGGGATGAGCAGTTCTTC. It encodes CASSPMTGFWDEQFF.

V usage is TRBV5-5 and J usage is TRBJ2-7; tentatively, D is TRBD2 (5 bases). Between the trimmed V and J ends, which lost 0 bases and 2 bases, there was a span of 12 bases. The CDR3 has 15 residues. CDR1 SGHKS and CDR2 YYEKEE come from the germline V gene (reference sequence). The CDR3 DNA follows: TGTGCCAGCAGCTTGGTCGGACTGAACCCCTACGAGCAGTACTTC. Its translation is CASSLVGLNPYEQYF.

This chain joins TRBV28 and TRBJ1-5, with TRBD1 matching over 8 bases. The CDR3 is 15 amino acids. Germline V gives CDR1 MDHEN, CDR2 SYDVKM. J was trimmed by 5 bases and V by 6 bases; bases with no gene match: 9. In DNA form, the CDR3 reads TGTGCCAGCAGCCCACCAACAGGGGGGCATCAGCCCCAGCATTTT. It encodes CASSPPTGGHQPQHF.

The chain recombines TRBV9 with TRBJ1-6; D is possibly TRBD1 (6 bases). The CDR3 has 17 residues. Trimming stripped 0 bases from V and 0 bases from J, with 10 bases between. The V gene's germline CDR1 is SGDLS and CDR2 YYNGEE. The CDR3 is CASSVDRASSYNSPLHF. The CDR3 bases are TGTGCCAGCAGCGTAGACAGGGCAAGCTCCTATAATTCACCCCTCCACTTT.

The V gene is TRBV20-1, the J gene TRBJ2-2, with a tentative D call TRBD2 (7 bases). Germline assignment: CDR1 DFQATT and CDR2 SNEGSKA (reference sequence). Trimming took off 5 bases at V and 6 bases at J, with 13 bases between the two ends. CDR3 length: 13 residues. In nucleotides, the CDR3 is TGCAGTGCTCACGGGGGGCATGCCGGGGAGCTGTTTTTT. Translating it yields CSAHGGHAGELFF.

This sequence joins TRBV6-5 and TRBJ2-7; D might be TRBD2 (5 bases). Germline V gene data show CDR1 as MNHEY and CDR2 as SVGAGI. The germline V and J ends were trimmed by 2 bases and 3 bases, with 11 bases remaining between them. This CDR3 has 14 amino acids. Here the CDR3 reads CASSYDPGNYEQYF. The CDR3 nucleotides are TGTGCCAGCAGTTACGATCCGGGAAACTACGAGCAGTACTTC.

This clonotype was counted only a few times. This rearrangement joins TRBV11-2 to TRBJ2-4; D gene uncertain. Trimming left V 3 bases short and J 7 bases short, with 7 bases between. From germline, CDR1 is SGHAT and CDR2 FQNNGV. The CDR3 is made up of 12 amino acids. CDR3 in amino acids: CASSFGLNIQYF. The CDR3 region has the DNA TGTGCCAGCAGCTTCGGATTGAACATTCAGTACTTC.

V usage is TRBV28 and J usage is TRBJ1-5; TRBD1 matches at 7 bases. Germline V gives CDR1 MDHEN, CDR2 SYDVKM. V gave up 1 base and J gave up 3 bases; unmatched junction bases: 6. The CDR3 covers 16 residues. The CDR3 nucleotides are TGTGCCAGCAGTTTATTACGAGGGGGCCTCAATCAGCCCCAGCATTTT. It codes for CASSLLRGGLNQPQHF.